Each of the 27 T cell receptor beta chains below was sequenced from the same sample in a study of T-cell reconstitution after alpha-beta-depleted transplantation in children. Unique molecular identifiers were incorporated during preparation of the TCRbeta library. MiXCR, applied by TCRdb to the PCR reads, yields one record per CDR3 protein. The table has around 410,000 distinct CDR3 sequences, roughly 11% seen once; the top ten hold 4.5% to 7%. The sample here was PBMCs from the stem cell graft donor, taken from the stem cell graft. The receptors here all came from a human donor who donated a stem cell graft to a child with acute myeloid leukemia.

V is TRBV3-1 and J is TRBJ2-5; 7 bases are shared with TRBD2. The CDR3 is 16 amino acids. V lost 0 bases and J lost 3; bases outside the gene matches: 7. The germline CDR1 and CDR2 sequences are LGHDT and YNNKEL (reference sequence). The CDR3 nucleotides read TGTGCCAGCAGCCAAGAGCCTAGCGGACCAAAAGAGACCCAGTACTTC. This encodes CASSQEPSGPKETQYF.

The gene calls are TRBV27 and TRBJ1-2; weak D call: TRBD1 (5 bases). In germline, CDR1 is MNHEY, CDR2 SMNVEV (reference sequence). Trimming shortened V by 4 bases and J by 4 bases, and 13 bases separated the two germline ends. This CDR3 region has 14 residues. CDR3 region: CASSSLPGTYGYTF. CDR3 nucleotides: TGTGCCAGCAGTTCCCTGCCAGGGACCTATGGCTACACCTTC.

V is TRBV23-1 and J is TRBJ2-7, with D unresolved. TRBV23-1 falls under the ORF class, with uncertain function. Deletions cut 2 bases from V and 5 bases from J, with 13 bases between. CDR3 length: 14 residues. The CDR3 reads CASSQTPSGHEQYF. Written as DNA, the CDR3 is TGCGCCAGCAGTCAAACCCCCTCGGGCCACGAGCAGTACTTC.

Only a few counts were recorded for this clonotype. This sequence joins TRBV20-1 and TRBJ2-5; TRBD2 aligns across 15 bases. Germline V lookup: CDR1 DFQATT, CDR2 SNEGSKA (reference sequence). V lost 6 bases and J lost 5; bases outside the gene matches: 22. This CDR3 has 20 amino acids. The CDR3 sequence is CSALNGLAGGPGTSFETQYF. DNA for the CDR3: TGCAGTGCCCTAAATGGACTAGCGGGAGGGCCAGGTACATCTTTCGAGACCCAGTACTTC.

The rearrangement links TRBV29-1 to TRBJ2-3; possibly TRBD2 for D (5 bases). V lost 5 bases and J lost 6, with 6 bases in between. This CDR3 is built from 10 residues. From germline, CDR1 is SQVTM and CDR2 ANQGSEA. This CDR3 is CSVRGDTQYF. The CDR3 region has the DNA TGCAGCGTTCGAGGGGATACGCAGTATTTT.

At least ten counts were recorded for this clonotype. The chain recombines TRBV10-3 with TRBJ2-7, with TRBD1 matching 10 bases. Germline lookup yields CDR1 ENHRY and CDR2 SYGVKD. The CDR3 contains 15 residues. With V trimmed by 4 bases and J by 5 bases, 8 bases remained unmatched. DNA for the CDR3: TGTGCCATCAGTGTTGGGACAGGGGCCACCAACGAGCAGTACTTC. This gives the protein CAISVGTGATNEQYF.

This clonotype was observed many times. CDR3: CASSLINGEQFF. The CDR3, as DNA: TGTGCCAGCAGTCTTATAAACGGGGAGCAGTTCTTC. The chain couples TRBV6-2 or TRBV6-3 to TRBJ2-1; D gene uncertain. Trimming cost V 5 bases and J 10 bases, with 12 bases left between them. Germline assignment: CDR1 MNHEY and CDR2 SVGEGT. The CDR3 has 12 amino acids.

This clonotype has just a few counts. The rearrangement links TRBV12-3 or TRBV12-4 to TRBJ2-2; TRBD1 might be the D (5 bases). V was trimmed by 5 bases and J by 6 bases, leaving 7 bases between them. There are 12 residues in the CDR3. The CDR3 here is CASSQGPGELFF. The CDR3 coding sequence is TGTGCCAGCAGTCAGGGTCCCGGGGAGCTGTTTTTT.

The chain carries TRBV5-1 and TRBJ1-1; TRBD1 matches 7 bases. Germline assignment: CDR1 SGHRS and CDR2 YFSETQ. Germline trimming cut 3 bases from V and 10 bases from J; bases unmatched to any gene: 9. CDR3 size: 13 residues. CDR3 region: CASSSGQESSAFF. The CDR3 nucleotides read TGCGCCAGCAGCTCCGGACAGGAATCGTCAGCTTTCTTT.

This clonotype was counted between two and nine times. The chain couples TRBV20-1 to TRBJ2-7, with D perhaps being TRBD1 or TRBD2 (5 bases each). The CDR3 runs 14 residues. V gave up 4 bases and J gave up 2 bases, with 15 bases separating them. The germline V gene has CDR1 DFQATT and CDR2 SNEGSKA (reference sequence). As DNA, the CDR3 is TGCAGTGCTATAAGGGACGTCCCTCCCTACGAGCAGTACGTC. This translates into CSAIRDVPPYEQYV.

The chain joins TRBV9 to TRBJ2-5; D remains unclear. CDR1 and CDR2 from the germline V gene are SGDLS and YYNGEE. The CDR3 consists of 13 residues. The V gene lost 2 bases and the J gene lost 4 bases, with 9 bases spanning the gap. The CDR3 nucleotides are TGTGCCAGCAGCGTCGGATTTGGAGAGACCCAGTACTTC. It encodes CASSVGFGETQYF.

This clonotype was observed at least ten times. The chain joins TRBV20-1 to TRBJ2-3; TRBD1 aligns across 8 bases. Germline assignment: CDR1 DFQATT and CDR2 SNEGSKA (reference sequence). Trimming at V came to 3 bases and at J to 6 bases, leaving 11 bases not matched to a gene. The CDR3 is made up of 15 amino acids. The CDR3 DNA reads as TGCAGTGCTAGCAAGGCGACAGGGGCCGGGGATACGCAGTATTTT. Amino acids: CSASKATGAGDTQYF.

This clonotype was recorded a few times. J is TRBJ2-5 and V is TRBV15; a possible D gene is TRBD2 (6 bases). V lost 0 bases and J lost 5, with 13 bases in between. CDR1 is LNHNV, CDR2 YYDKDF, per germline (reference sequence). The CDR3 covers 15 residues. The CDR3, as DNA: TGTGCCACCAGCAGAGACCGGGGGATTGGGGAGACCCAGTACTTC. Translation: CATSRDRGIGETQYF.

This clonotype was seen at least ten times. This rearrangement joins TRBV27 to TRBJ1-6; D unresolved. The CDR3 loop spans 18 amino acids. V lost 4 bases and J lost 0, with 16 bases in between. Germline V gene lookup returns CDR1 MNHEY and CDR2 SMNVEV (reference sequence). In DNA, the CDR3 is TGTGCCAGCAGTTCAGCCTTGGACCCGAGCTCCTATAATTCACCCCTCCACTTT. Translation gives CASSSALDPSSYNSPLHF.

This clonotype was seen a few times. V and J are TRBV20-1 and TRBJ2-1, with 8 nucleotides matching TRBD2. The germline CDR1 and CDR2 sequences are DFQATT and SNEGSKA (reference sequence). CDR3 length equals 14 residues. The J segment lost 8 bases and the V segment lost 6 bases, leaving 12 bases of the junction unmatched. The CDR3 reads CSASTPGGSDEQFF. The CDR3 DNA reads as TGCAGTGCGTCTACGCCGGGAGGGTCGGATGAGCAGTTCTTC.

This clonotype has at least ten counts. V gene TRBV6-6 combines with J gene TRBJ2-7, with D possibly TRBD2 on 6 matching bases. Germline V CDR1 and CDR2: MNHNY, SVGAGI (reference sequence). Trimming cost V 6 bases and J 0 bases, with 9 bases left between them. This CDR3 region has 13 residues. DNA of the CDR3: TGTGCCAGCAGGCGGGATGTCTCCTACGAGCAGTACGTC. Translated: CASRRDVSYEQYV.

Only a few counts were recorded for this clonotype. The chain combines TRBV12-3 or TRBV12-4 with TRBJ1-5; 8 nucleotides align to TRBD1. J was trimmed by 3 bases and V by 5 bases; bases with no gene match: 3. This CDR3 is built from 14 residues. The CDR3 DNA follows: TGTGCCAGCAGTGCGACAGGGGACAATCAGCCCCAGCATTTT. Amino acid sequence: CASSATGDNQPQHF.

CDR3 amino acids: CASSVGLTSGNTIYF. DNA of the CDR3: TGTGCCAGCAGCGTGGGACTGACCTCTGGAAACACCATATATTTT. The rearrangement links TRBV9 to TRBJ1-3, with a weak D call TRBD1 (5 bases). Trimming cost V 2 bases and J 0 bases, with 9 bases left between them. Germline V gene sequence: CDR1 SGDLS, CDR2 YYNGEE. This CDR3 is 15 amino acids long.

To note about this clonotype: Likely a read error: the CDR3 ends without its conserved phenylalanine or tryptophan. The rearrangement joins TRBV20-1 to TRBJ2-6, with TRBD2 matching over 10 bases. Germline lookup yields CDR1 DFQATT and CDR2 SNEGSKA (reference sequence). V lost 5 bases to trimming and J lost 2 bases; unmatched junction nucleotides: 9. The CDR3 spans 17 residues. The CDR3 DNA reads TGCAGTGCTGCTACCCTAGCGGGAGTTACTGGGGCCAACGTCCTGACTTTA. This codes for CSAATLAGVTGANVLTL.

This clonotype was found a few times. The chain is built from TRBV25-1 and TRBJ1-4; tentative D call: TRBD1 (5 bases). This CDR3 region has 17 residues. V was cut by 4 bases and J by 8 bases, with 23 bases left in between. Germline V gene sequence: CDR1 MGHDK, CDR2 SYGVNS. The CDR3 bases are TGTGCCAGCAGTGGCCCCATAAAGGGGAAGGGTGAGGAAAAACTGTTTTTT. It specifies CASSGPIKGKGEEKLFF.

This sequence joins TRBV9 and TRBJ1-2, with D perhaps matching TRBD1 (6 bases). Trimming stripped 5 bases from V and 14 bases from J, with 28 bases between. Germline V gene data show CDR1 as SGDLS and CDR2 as YYNGEE. The CDR3 spans 15 residues. CDR3 sequence reads: CASSSTTREQGKTTF. Here the CDR3 DNA reads TGTGCCAGCAGTTCCACAACCAGAGAACAGGGAAAGACAACCTTC.

In its sample, this clonotype was seen many times. At one of its ends the junction is not consistent with the germline gene, which may arise from a read error. The V gene is TRBV5-5, the J gene TRBJ2-1; 7 bases match TRBD1. The germline gives CDR1 SGHKS, CDR2 YYEKEE (reference sequence). CDR3 length: 12 residues. The CDR3 nucleotides are TGTGCCAGCAGTTTGGGACAGACTGAGCAGTTCTTC. Translation: CASSLGQTEQFF.

The V gene is TRBV20-1, the J gene TRBJ2-7; D not certain. Germline loops: CDR1 DFQATT, CDR2 SNEGSKA (reference sequence). CDR3 length: 12 residues. V was clipped by 5 bases and J by 4 bases, with 12 bases between them. The CDR3, as DNA: TGCAGTGCTGAGCGCGTGCGGTACGAGCAGTACTTC. Its translation is CSAERVRYEQYF.

This clonotype came up a few times. The gene calls are TRBV15 and TRBJ1-1, with D unresolved. CDR3 length: 14 amino acids. Germline-derived CDR1 and CDR2 are LNHNV and YYDKDF (reference sequence). Trimming removed 0 bases from V and 1 base from J, with 6 bases in between. DNA of the CDR3: TGTGCCACCAGCAGAGATAGGTCGAACACTGAAGCTTTCTTT. Its protein product is CATSRDRSNTEAFF.

There are a few counts of this clonotype. V and J are TRBV5-1 and TRBJ2-5, with 8 bases that match TRBD2. The CDR3 consists of 17 residues. Germline trimming cut 0 bases from V and 5 bases from J; bases unmatched to any gene: 12. Germline-derived CDR1 and CDR2 are SGHRS and YFSETQ. The CDR3 is CASSLAPSAGVRETQYF. The CDR3 coding sequence is TGCGCCAGCAGCTTGGCCCCTTCAGCGGGAGTCCGGGAGACCCAGTACTTC.

The chain is built from TRBV3-1 and TRBJ1-1; D may be TRBD1 (5 bases). V lost 0 bases and J 6 bases, leaving 11 bases between the germline ends. The V gene's germline CDR1 is LGHDT and CDR2 YNNKEL (reference sequence). The CDR3 runs to 14 residues. The CDR3 sequence is CASSQDLAGPEAFF. The DNA of the CDR3 is TGTGCCAGCAGCCAAGATTTGGCAGGGCCTGAAGCTTTCTTT.

This clonotype was observed a handful of times. The chain carries TRBV5-1 and TRBJ2-5; 9 bases are shared with TRBD2. V dropped 4 bases and J dropped 7; count of bases not matched to a gene: 2. The CDR3 has 12 residues. Germline V gene data show CDR1 as SGHRS and CDR2 as YFSETQ. DNA for the CDR3: TGCGCCAGCAGCCCGACTAGCGGGACCCAGTACTTC. It translates to CASSPTSGTQYF. The whole variable domain, filled in from reference TRBV5-1 and TRBJ2-5, reads KAGVTQTPRYLIKTRGQQVTLSCSPISGHRSVSWYQQTPGQGLQFLFEYFSETQRNKGNFPGRFSGRQFSNSRSEMNVSTLELGDSALYLCASSPTSGTQYFGPGTRLLVL.